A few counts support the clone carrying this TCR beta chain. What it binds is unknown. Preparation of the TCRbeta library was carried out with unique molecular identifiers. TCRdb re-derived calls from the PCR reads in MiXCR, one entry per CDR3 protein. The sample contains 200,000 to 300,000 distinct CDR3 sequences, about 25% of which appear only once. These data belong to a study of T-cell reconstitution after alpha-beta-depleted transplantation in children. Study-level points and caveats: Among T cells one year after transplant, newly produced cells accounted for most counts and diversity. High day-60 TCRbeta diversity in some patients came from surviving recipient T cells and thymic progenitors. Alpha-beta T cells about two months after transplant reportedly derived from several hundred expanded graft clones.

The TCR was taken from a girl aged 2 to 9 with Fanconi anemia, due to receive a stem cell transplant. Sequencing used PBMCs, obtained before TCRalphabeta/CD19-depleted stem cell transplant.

CDR3: CASRVGASTDTQYF. DNA of the CDR3: TGTGCCAGCAGAGTCGGGGCGAGCACAGATACGCAGTATTTT. The chain carries TRBV6-1 and TRBJ2-3, with D possibly being TRBD1 or TRBD2 (5 bases each). V was clipped by 6 bases and J by 0 bases, with 10 bases between them. This CDR3 contains 14 residues. The germline CDR1 and CDR2 sequences are MNHNS and SASEGT.